One T cell receptor (beta chain) is described in this entry. With a duration under 2 months, the hyperthyroidism was newly diagnosed in patients aged 18 to 65. Sample collection date corresponds to first hyperthyroidism diagnosis, prior to any ophthalmopathy symptoms. The data derive from a study of T cells in Graves' hyperthyroidism and ophthalmopathy. Looking at the study overall: It was at initial diagnosis, before any treatment, that peripheral blood was collected.

CDR1 is DFQATT and CDR2 is SNEGSKA in the germline V gene (reference sequence). CDR3 length: 11 residues. The V and J ends lost 3 bases and 6 bases respectively, with 8 bases between them. What was amplified from RNA transcripts were TCR beta CDR3 regions. HTBI primers were employed in a first-round RT-PCR of the TCR CDR3. TCRdb independently ran MiXCR on the multiplex PCR reads; one entry per CDR3 protein. Among under 750,000 distinct CDR3 sequences listed, around a sixth were seen once. V and J are TRBV20-1 and TRBJ1-2, with D perhaps TRBD1 (5 bases). The sequence came from a woman in her 50s with Graves' hyperthyroidism that later progressed to Graves' ophthalmopathy. The sequenced material came from blood. The CDR3 coding sequence is TGCAGTGCTAGGGGGCTCGATGGCTACACCTTC. Its translation is CSARGLDGYTF.